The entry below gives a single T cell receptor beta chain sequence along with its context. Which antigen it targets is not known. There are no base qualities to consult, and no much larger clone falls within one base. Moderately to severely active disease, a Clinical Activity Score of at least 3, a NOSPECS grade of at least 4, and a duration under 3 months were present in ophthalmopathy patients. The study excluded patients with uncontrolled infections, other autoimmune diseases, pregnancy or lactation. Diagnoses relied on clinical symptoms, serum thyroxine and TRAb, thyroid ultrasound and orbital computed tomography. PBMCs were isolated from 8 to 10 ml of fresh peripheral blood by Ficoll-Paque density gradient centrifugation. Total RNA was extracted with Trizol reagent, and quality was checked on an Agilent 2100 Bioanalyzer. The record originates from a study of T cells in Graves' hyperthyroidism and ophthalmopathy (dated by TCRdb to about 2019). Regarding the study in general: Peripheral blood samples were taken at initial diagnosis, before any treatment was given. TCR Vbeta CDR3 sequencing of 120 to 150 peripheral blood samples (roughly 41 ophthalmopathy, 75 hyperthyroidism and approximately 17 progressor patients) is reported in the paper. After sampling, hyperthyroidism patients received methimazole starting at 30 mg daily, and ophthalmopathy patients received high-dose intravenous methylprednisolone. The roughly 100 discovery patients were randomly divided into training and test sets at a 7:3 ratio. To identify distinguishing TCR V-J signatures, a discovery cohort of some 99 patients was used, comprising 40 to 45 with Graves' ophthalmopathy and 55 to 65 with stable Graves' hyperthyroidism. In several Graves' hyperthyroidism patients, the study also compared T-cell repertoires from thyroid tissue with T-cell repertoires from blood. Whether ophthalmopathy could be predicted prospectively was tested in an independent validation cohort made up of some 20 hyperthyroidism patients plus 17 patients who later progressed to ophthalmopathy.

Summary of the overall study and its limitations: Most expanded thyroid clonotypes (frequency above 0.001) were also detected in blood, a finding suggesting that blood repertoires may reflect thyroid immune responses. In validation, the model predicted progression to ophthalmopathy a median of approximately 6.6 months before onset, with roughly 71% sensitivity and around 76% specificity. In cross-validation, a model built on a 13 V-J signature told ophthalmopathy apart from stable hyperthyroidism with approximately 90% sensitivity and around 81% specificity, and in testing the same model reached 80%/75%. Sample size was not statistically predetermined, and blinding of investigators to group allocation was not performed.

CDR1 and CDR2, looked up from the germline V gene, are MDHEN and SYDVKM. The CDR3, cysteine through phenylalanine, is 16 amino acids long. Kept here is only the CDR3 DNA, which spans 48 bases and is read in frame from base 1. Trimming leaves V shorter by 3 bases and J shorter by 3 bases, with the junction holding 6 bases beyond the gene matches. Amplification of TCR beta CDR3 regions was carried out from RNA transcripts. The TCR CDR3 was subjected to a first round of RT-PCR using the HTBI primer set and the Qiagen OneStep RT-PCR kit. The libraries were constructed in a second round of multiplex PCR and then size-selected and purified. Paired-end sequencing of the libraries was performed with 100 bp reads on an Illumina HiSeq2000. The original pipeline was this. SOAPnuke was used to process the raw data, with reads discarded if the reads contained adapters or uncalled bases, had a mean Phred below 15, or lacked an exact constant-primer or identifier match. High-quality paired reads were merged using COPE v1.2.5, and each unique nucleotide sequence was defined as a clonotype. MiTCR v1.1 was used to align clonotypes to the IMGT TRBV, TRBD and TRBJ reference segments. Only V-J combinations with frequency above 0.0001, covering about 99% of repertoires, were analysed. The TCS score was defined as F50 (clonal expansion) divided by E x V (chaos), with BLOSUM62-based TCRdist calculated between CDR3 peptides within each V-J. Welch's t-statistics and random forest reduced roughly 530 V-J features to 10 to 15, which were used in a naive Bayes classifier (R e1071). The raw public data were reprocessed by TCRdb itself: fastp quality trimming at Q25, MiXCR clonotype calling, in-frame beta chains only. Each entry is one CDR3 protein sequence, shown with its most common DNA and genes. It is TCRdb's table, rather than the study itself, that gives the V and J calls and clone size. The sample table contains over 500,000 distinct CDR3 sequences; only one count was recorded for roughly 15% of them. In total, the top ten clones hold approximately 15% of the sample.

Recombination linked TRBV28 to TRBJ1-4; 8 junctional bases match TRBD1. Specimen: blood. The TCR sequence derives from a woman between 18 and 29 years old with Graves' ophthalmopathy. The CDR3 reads CASSFHPGQANEKLFF. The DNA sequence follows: TGTGCCAGCAGTTTTCACCCGGGACAGGCTAATGAAAAACTGTTTTTT.